This passage covers 29 T cell receptor beta chains from one sample sequenced in a study of shared clonotypes between healthy human individuals. Assay used: immunoSEQ multiplex PCR; TCRdb lists only in-frame clones, some missing. The sample has 850,000 to 1,200,000 clones, about three quarters seen once. Sequencing was performed on memory CD4+ T cells sorted from blood. Subset: CD45RA-negative fraction. These receptors were obtained from a man aged 18 to 29 in good health.

This clone was seen a few times. The genes are TRBV7-9 and TRBJ2-3; 8 bases are a match to TRBD2. The V gene end was trimmed by 5 bases and the J gene end by 0 bases; junction bases not matched to a gene: 7. The CDR3 has 16 residues. Looked up from germline, CDR1 is SEHNR and CDR2 is FQNEAQ (reference sequence). CDR3 in DNA: TGTGCCAGCAGCCGGACAGCGGGGGTGAGCACAGATACGCAGTATTTT. Its translation is CASSRTAGVSTDTQYF.

The chain links TRBV5-6 to TRBJ2-4; no firm D call. V was clipped by 5 bases and J by 3 bases, with 21 bases between them. The CDR3 covers 17 residues. Germline-derived CDR1 and CDR2 are SGHDT and YYEEEE. The CDR3 DNA is TGTGCCAGCAGTATTCTATACAATCCGGTAGTCAAAAACATTCAGTACTTC. It translates to CASSILYNPVVKNIQYF.

The rearrangement links TRBV7-6 to TRBJ2-3, with 8 bases aligning to TRBD1. This CDR3 comprises 15 residues. Germline CDR1 is SGHVS and CDR2 is FNYEAQ. V shed 5 bases and J 2 bases; nucleotides not matched to a gene: 6. DNA for the CDR3: TGTGCCAGCAGCCCAGGACAGGGCAACACAGATACGCAGTATTTT. This translates into CASSPGQGNTDTQYF.

The chain recombines TRBV27 with TRBJ2-1; D may be TRBD2 (6 bases). This CDR3 has 11 amino acids. Germline CDR1 reads MNHEY; CDR2 reads SMNVEV (reference sequence). Trimming removed 5 bases from V and 7 bases from J, with 6 bases in between. This CDR3 is CASSGTNEQFF. DNA for the CDR3: TGTGCCAGCAGTGGGACTAATGAGCAGTTCTTC.

This clone was found a few times. V and J are TRBV5-1 and TRBJ2-5; tentatively, D is TRBD2 (5 bases). Germline CDR1 reads SGHRS; CDR2 reads YFSETQ. The CDR3 has 15 amino acids. V was clipped by 4 bases and J by 1 base, with 14 bases between them. In nucleotides, the CDR3 is TGCGCCAGCAGCAGAGCCCGGGATTTCCAAGAGACCCAGTACTTC. Residues: CASSRARDFQETQYF.

V is TRBV6-6 and J is TRBJ1-2; 8 bases are a match to TRBD1. Looked up from germline, CDR1 is MNHNY and CDR2 is SVGAGI (reference sequence). This CDR3 spans 16 amino acids. V dropped 6 bases and J dropped 7; count of bases not matched to a gene: 16. This CDR3 is CASRGGQGGVLGGYTF. As DNA, the CDR3 is TGTGCCAGCAGAGGAGGACAGGGAGGTGTACTAGGTGGCTACACCTTC.

The chain links TRBV18 to TRBJ2-7, with 13 bases that match TRBD2. CDR3 length: 16 residues. The J segment lost 3 bases and the V segment lost 5 bases, leaving 7 bases of the junction unmatched. Looked up from germline, CDR1 is KGHSH and CDR2 is LQKENI. CDR3 DNA sequence: TGTGCCAGCTCAACCGGACTAGCGGGAGCACTCTACGAGCAGTACTTC. This codes for CASSTGLAGALYEQYF. Looking up the rest from reference TRBV18 and TRBJ2-7 gives the full variable domain: NAGVMQNPRHLVRRRGQEARLRCSPMKGHSHVYWYRQLPEEGLKFMVYLQKENIIDESGMPKERFSAEFPKEGPSILRIQQVVRGDSAAYFCASSTGLAGALYEQYFGPGTRLTVT.

J is TRBJ2-1 and V is TRBV6-4; 8 bases agree with TRBD2. The CDR3 runs to 14 residues. Germline CDR1 is MRHNA and CDR2 is SNTAGT. Unmatched junction bases numbered 7, after V lost 2 bases and J lost 10 bases. In nucleotides, the CDR3 is TGTGCCAGCAGTGACCGAACAGGGACTAGGGAGCAGTTCTTC. The encoded protein is CASSDRTGTREQFF.

Worth noting for this clone: The sample contains more than one DNA sequence encoding this CDR3. The rearrangement links TRBV28 to TRBJ1-1, with 9 bases that match TRBD1. Germline V gene lookup returns CDR1 MDHEN and CDR2 SYDVKM. This CDR3 contains 13 residues. With V trimmed by 8 bases and J by 2 bases, 3 bases remained unmatched. For the CDR3, the DNA is TGTGCCAGCGTTACAGGGGGCAACACTGAAGCTTTCTTT. It codes for CASVTGGNTEAFF.

V is TRBV5-1 and J is TRBJ1-1, with 9 bases aligning to TRBD1. Germline CDR1 and CDR2: SGHRS and YFSETQ. The CDR3 is 16 amino acids. V dropped 5 bases and J dropped 5; count of bases not matched to a gene: 13. Written as DNA, the CDR3 is TGCGCCAGCAGGAACCGGGACAGGGCCGACGGGACTGAAGCTTTCTTT. Its protein product is CASRNRDRADGTEAFF.

In regard to this clone: Other nucleotide sequences from this sample produce the same CDR3. The rearrangement links TRBV9 to TRBJ2-2, with D tentatively TRBD2 (6 bases). Trimming shortened V by 0 bases and J by 0 bases, and 9 bases separated the two germline ends. The CDR3 loop spans 16 amino acids. Per the germline V gene, CDR1 is SGDLS and CDR2 is YYNGEE. In DNA, the CDR3 is TGTGCCAGCAGCGTAGCCGGGGGATCGAACACCGGGGAGCTGTTTTTT. Protein product: CASSVAGGSNTGELFF.

This clone appeared many times. The chain recombines TRBV6-5 with TRBJ2-5, with 7 bases that match TRBD2. Trimming cost V 4 bases and J 7 bases; bases outside gene matches: 6. The CDR3 loop spans 13 amino acids. Germline V lookup: CDR1 MNHEY, CDR2 SVGAGI. CDR3 nucleotide sequence: TGTGCCAGCAGTTCCCCGGGAGGAGCGACCCAGTACTTC. As protein: CASSSPGGATQYF.

The rearrangement uses TRBV4-1 and TRBJ2-5, with D perhaps TRBD2 (6 bases). The V and J ends lost 0 bases and 11 bases respectively, with 13 bases between them. The CDR3 contains 13 residues. The V gene's germline CDR1 is MGHRA and CDR2 YSYEKL. CDR3 DNA: TGCGCCAGCAGCCAAGACGGTGGTCGGGAGCAGTACTTC. It encodes CASSQDGGREQYF.

This chain links TRBV5-4 with TRBJ2-1, with a possible D match to TRBD1 (6 bases). Trimming shortened V by 4 bases and J by 7 bases, and 18 bases separated the two germline ends. This CDR3 contains 15 residues. Germline V gene sequence: CDR1 SGHNT, CDR2 YYREEE (reference sequence). The DNA of the CDR3 is TGTGCCAGCAGCCCAAGCCTACAGGGACCGAATGAGCAGTTCTTC. This encodes CASSPSLQGPNEQFF.

In its sample, this clone was seen a few times. The gene calls are TRBV30 and TRBJ1-6; no clear D gene. Trimming cost V 1 base and J 8 bases, with 9 bases left between them. There are 13 residues in the CDR3. CDR1 and CDR2 from the germline V gene are GTSNPN and SVGIG (reference sequence). This chain's CDR3 is CAWSGRGDSPLHF. The CDR3 region has the DNA TGTGCCTGGAGTGGTCGGGGAGATTCACCCCTCCACTTT.

The chain has TRBV6-6 and TRBJ1-1; 8 nucleotides match TRBD1. The CDR3 sequence is 15 residues long. Trimming at V came to 4 bases and at J to 1 base, leaving 5 bases not matched to a gene. CDR1 is MNHNY and CDR2 is SVGAGI in the germline V gene (reference sequence). CDR3 loop: CASSLAGTGNTEAFF. Here the CDR3 DNA reads TGTGCCAGCAGTTTAGCCGGGACAGGGAACACTGAAGCTTTCTTT.

This clone appeared a few times. A much larger clone is a single base away; this may be a read error. This chain joins TRBV11-2 and TRBJ1-1; D gene uncertain. Germline loops: CDR1 SGHAT, CDR2 FQNNGV. The CDR3 loop spans 13 amino acids. V was pared by 0 bases and J by 1 base, with 3 bases between. CDR3 DNA: TGTGCCAGCAGCTTAGAACGGAACACTGAAGCTTTCTTT. It encodes CASSLERNTEAFF.

The table lists this clone with a few counts. The V call is TRBV15, the J call TRBJ1-1, with D unresolved. Per the germline V gene, CDR1 is LNHNV and CDR2 is YYDKDF (reference sequence). The CDR3 length is 15 residues. V lost 1 base to trimming and J lost 1 base, with 10 bases between them. DNA for the CDR3: TGTGCCACCAGCAGAGTAGTGAGGGAGAACACTGAAGCTTTCTTT. Translation: CATSRVVRENTEAFF.

The chain couples TRBV5-6 to TRBJ2-1, with TRBD1 matching over 10 bases. The CDR3 runs to 15 residues. V lost 3 bases to trimming and J lost 6 bases; unmatched junction nucleotides: 6. From germline, CDR1 is SGHDT and CDR2 YYEEEE. The CDR3 here is CASSSGQGGFNEQFF. As DNA, the CDR3 is TGTGCCAGCAGCTCCGGACAGGGGGGTTTCAATGAGCAGTTCTTC.

The chain employs TRBV19 and TRBJ1-5; possible D gene TRBD1, 6 bases. CDR3 length: 15 residues. Trimming took 7 bases from V and 0 from J, leaving 13 bases between them. Germline CDR1 is LNHDA and CDR2 is SQIVND (reference sequence). The CDR3 protein is CASKLDSYSNQPQHF. DNA of the CDR3: TGTGCCAGTAAATTGGACAGCTATAGCAATCAGCCCCAGCATTTT.

The chain joins TRBV2 to TRBJ1-5, with no clear D. Germline V gene data show CDR1 as SNHLY and CDR2 as FYNNEI. This CDR3 contains 14 residues. Trimming took off 5 bases at V and 2 bases at J, with 10 bases between the two ends. CDR3 bases: TGTGCCAGCAGTTCCGAGGAGGGCAATCAGCCCCAGCATTTT. Its translation: CASSSEEGNQPQHF.

The sample holds a few counts of this clone. V usage is TRBV18 and J usage is TRBJ2-7; 8 nucleotides align to TRBD1. Per germline, CDR1 KGHSH and CDR2 LQKENI. Unmatched junction bases numbered 9, after V lost 6 bases and J lost 2 bases. The CDR3 loop spans 15 amino acids. The CDR3, as DNA: TGTGCCAGCTCCCTCGGACAGGGCCATACCTACGAGCAGTACTTC. Translated, it gives CASSLGQGHTYEQYF. Looking up the rest from reference TRBV18 and TRBJ2-7 gives the full variable domain: NAGVMQNPRHLVRRRGQEARLRCSPMKGHSHVYWYRQLPEEGLKFMVYLQKENIIDESGMPKERFSAEFPKEGPSILRIQQVVRGDSAAYFCASSLGQGHTYEQYFGPGTRLTVT.

As DNA, the CDR3 is TGCAGCGTTGTGGGGAGCTCCTACGAGCAGTACTTC. This gives the protein CSVVGSSYEQYF. This sequence joins TRBV29-1 and TRBJ2-7; the D gene is possibly TRBD2 (5 bases). Deletions cut 4 bases from V and 0 bases from J, with 7 bases between. Germline assignment: CDR1 SQVTM and CDR2 ANQGSEA. The CDR3 runs 12 residues.

The CDR3 coding sequence is TGTGCCACCGCTGGGGGCGGCAATCAGCCCCAGCATTTT. Translation gives CATAGGGNQPQHF. This chain uses TRBV15 with TRBJ1-5, with D perhaps TRBD1 (6 bases). The CDR3 is made up of 13 amino acids. Trimming left V 8 bases short and J 2 bases short, with 10 bases between. In germline, CDR1 is LNHNV, CDR2 YYDKDF (reference sequence).

The chain uses TRBV5-1 and TRBJ2-7; perhaps TRBD1 as D (5 bases). CDR3 length: 14 amino acids. The germline CDR1 and CDR2 sequences are SGHRS and YFSETQ. V gave up 2 bases and J gave up 6 bases, with 15 bases separating them. CDR3 bases: TGCGCCAGCAGCTTCCAAGACAGAGAGAGCGAGCAGTACTTC. Its protein is CASSFQDRESEQYF.

The V and J genes are TRBV5-4 and TRBJ2-7; D remains unclear. CDR3 length: 12 amino acids. Trimming left V 10 bases short and J 7 bases short, with 18 bases between. CDR1 SGHNT and CDR2 YYREEE come from the germline V gene (reference sequence). CDR3 sequence: CACRPLAGEQYF. CDR3 bases: TGTGCCTGTCGCCCGTTAGCTGGTGAGCAGTACTTC.

This clone came up once. The chain uses TRBV14 and TRBJ2-3; no firm D call. The CDR3 extends over 11 amino acids. CDR1 and CDR2 from the germline V gene are SGHDN and FVKESK. Trimming removed 2 bases at V and 12 bases at J, with 9 bases between. In DNA, the CDR3 is TGTGCCAGCAGCCAATATGAGACCCAGTATTTT. Amino acid sequence: CASSQYETQYF.

This chain links TRBV10-3 with TRBJ2-1, with TRBD2 matching over 10 bases. V shed 5 bases and J 1 base; nucleotides not matched to a gene: 2. The CDR3 sequence is 15 residues long. Per the germline V gene, CDR1 is ENHRY and CDR2 is SYGVKD. This CDR3 reads CAISYSGGSYNEQFF. In nucleotides, the CDR3 is TGTGCCATCAGTTATAGCGGGGGGTCCTACAATGAGCAGTTCTTC.

This clone came up once. The CDR3 sequence: CASRSDAQITQYF. The CDR3, as DNA: TGTGCCAGCAGAAGCGATGCACAGATTACGCAGTATTTT. V gene TRBV6-5 combines with J gene TRBJ2-3; D unclear. Germline V lookup: CDR1 MNHEY, CDR2 SVGAGI. V was trimmed by 6 bases and J by 8 bases, leaving 15 bases between them. This CDR3 contains 13 residues.